This TCR beta chain emerged from a study of cytomegalovirus exposure and HLA in healthy donors. Study information: Later, an analysis reported that the roughly 120 validation repertoires had used the same platform as the approximately 630 first-cohort repertoires.

Sequencing used immunoSEQ multiplex PCR; TCRdb keeps in-frame clones, though not all of them. The table shows 200,000 to 250,000 clones, with around four fifths occurring only once. This CDR3 is built from 16 residues. From germline, CDR1 is PRHDT and CDR2 FYEKMQ (reference sequence). With V trimmed by 2 bases and J by 3 bases, 7 bases remained unmatched. Whole-study findings and limits: Reported performance of the classifier showed diagnosis of cytomegalovirus status with high specificity and sensitivity. Specific recognition of CMV antigens was confirmed in vitro for a few chains (all CMV-associated).

Details on this clone: What it binds is unknown.

The donors formed part of the roughly 120-subject validation cohort, distinct from the roughly 660-subject first cohort. The J gene is TRBJ1-5, the V gene TRBV13, with 7 bases lining up with TRBD1. Sequenced input: PBMCs. This receptor was identified in a woman younger than 35 in good health and CMV-seronegative. The CDR3 is CASSLNRGPFNQPQHF. The CDR3 bases are TGTGCCAGCAGCTTAAACAGGGGACCTTTCAATCAGCCCCAGCATTTT.